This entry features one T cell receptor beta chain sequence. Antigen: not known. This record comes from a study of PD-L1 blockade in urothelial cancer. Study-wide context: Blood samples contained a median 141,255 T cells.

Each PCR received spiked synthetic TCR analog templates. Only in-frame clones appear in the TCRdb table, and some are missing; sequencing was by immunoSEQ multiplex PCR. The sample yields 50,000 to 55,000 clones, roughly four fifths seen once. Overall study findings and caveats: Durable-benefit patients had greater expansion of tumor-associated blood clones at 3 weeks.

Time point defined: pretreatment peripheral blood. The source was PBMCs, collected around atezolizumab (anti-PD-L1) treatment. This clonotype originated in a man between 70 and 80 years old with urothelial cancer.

CDR3 in amino acids: CASSQASTGVETQYF. CDR3 coding DNA: TGTGCCAGCAGCCAAGCCTCGACAGGGGTAGAGACCCAGTACTTC. This chain joins TRBV4-2 and TRBJ2-5; 8 bases match TRBD1. The V gene's germline CDR1 is LGHNA and CDR2 YNFKEQ. The CDR3 is 15 amino acids. J gave up 4 bases and V 1 base, and 5 bases lay outside the gene matches.